Below, 25 T cell receptor beta chains from the same sample are listed, as sequenced in a study of response to subunit inactivated influenza vaccine. A single record per CDR3 protein comes from TCRdb applying MiXCR to the RT-PCR reads. The data show around 540,000 distinct CDR3 sequences, 12% seen once. The sequences come from PBMCs from blood, collected on the day of vaccination. These receptors were collected from a man in his forties or fifties who received an inactivated influenza vaccine.

The chain combines TRBV7-9 with TRBJ2-3; the match to TRBD2 covers 7 bases. There are 17 residues in the CDR3. The J segment lost 0 bases and the V segment lost 0 bases, leaving 6 bases of the junction unmatched. Germline CDR1 reads SEHNR; CDR2 reads FQNEAQ (reference sequence). The CDR3 nucleotides are TGTGCCAGCAGCTTAGCTCTCACTAGCGATAGCACAGATACGCAGTATTTT. This sequence encodes CASSLALTSDSTDTQYF.

The chain joins TRBV10-1 to TRBJ2-2; D unclear. Per the germline V gene, CDR1 is WNHNN and CDR2 is SYGVQD (reference sequence). The CDR3 totals 13 residues. Trimming shortened V by 4 bases and J by 4 bases, and 7 bases separated the two germline ends. The CDR3 sequence: CASSGALTGELFF. As DNA, the CDR3 is TGCGCCAGCAGTGGAGCGCTCACCGGGGAGCTGTTTTTT.

This clonotype was counted a few times. CDR3 sequence reads: CASSEPRGQETQYF. The CDR3 nucleotides are TGCGCCAGCAGCGAACCGAGGGGCCAGGAGACCCAGTACTTC. The chain combines TRBV5-1 with TRBJ2-5, with D perhaps TRBD1 or TRBD2 (5 bases each). Germline CDR1 and CDR2: SGHRS and YFSETQ. CDR3 size: 14 residues. V was pared by 4 bases and J by 5 bases, with 15 bases between.

This clonotype was recorded many times. V is TRBV29-1 and J is TRBJ2-3, with 14 bases lining up with TRBD2. Germline trimming cut 7 bases from V and 2 bases from J; bases unmatched to any gene: 5. Germline CDR1 and CDR2: SQVTM and ANQGSEA. The CDR3 sequence is 15 residues long. The CDR3 sequence is CSAGLAGGITDTQYF. DNA of the CDR3: TGCAGCGCAGGACTAGCGGGAGGCATCACAGATACGCAGTATTTT.

This clonotype was seen a handful of times. The chain couples TRBV10-3 to TRBJ1-6; D unclear. The V gene lost 8 bases and the J gene lost 6 bases, with 11 bases spanning the gap. Germline CDR1 reads ENHRY; CDR2 reads SYGVKD. The CDR3 has 13 residues. CDR3 coding DNA: TGTGCCATCCATCGGGAGACTAATTCACCCCTCCACTTT. Its protein product is CAIHRETNSPLHF.

The J gene is TRBJ2-7, the V gene TRBV5-1, with TRBD2 matching over 10 bases. This CDR3 is 18 amino acids long. V lost 2 bases and J lost 1; bases outside the gene matches: 12. Germline V gene sequence: CDR1 SGHRS, CDR2 YFSETQ. CDR3 amino acids: CASSFNPSGRSSSYEQYF. The CDR3 region has the DNA TGCGCCAGCAGCTTTAATCCTAGCGGGAGATCTTCGTCCTACGAGCAGTACTTC.

A few counts support this clonotype. The chain employs TRBV12-3 or TRBV12-4 and TRBJ1-6, with D tentatively TRBD1 (6 bases). This CDR3 contains 12 residues. V lost 3 bases and J 10 bases, leaving 7 bases between the germline ends. The CDR3, as DNA: TGTGCCAGCAGTTTTCAGGGGTCACCCCTCCACTTT. It specifies CASSFQGSPLHF.

This clonotype was counted many times. V and J are TRBV5-1 and TRBJ2-1; possible D gene TRBD1, 5 bases. V lost 4 bases and J 4 bases, leaving 12 bases between the germline ends. Germline CDR1 and CDR2: SGHRS and YFSETQ. The CDR3 loop spans 14 amino acids. CDR3 nucleotides: TGCGCCAGCAGCCCACGGACACGTTACAATGAGCAGTTCTTC. It yields the protein CASSPRTRYNEQFF.

In its sample, this clonotype was seen many times. The chain uses TRBV4-1 and TRBJ1-4; 8 nucleotides line up with TRBD1. The germline V gene encodes CDR1 MGHRA and CDR2 YSYEKL. V trimming: 1 base; J trimming: 5 bases; junction bases outside the gene matches: 3. This CDR3 comprises 15 residues. The CDR3: CASSQVQGANEKLFF. CDR3 nucleotides: TGCGCCAGCAGCCAAGTCCAGGGGGCGAATGAAAAACTGTTTTTT.

This clonotype was detected only a few times. This chain connects TRBV4-3 to TRBJ2-5; D perhaps matches TRBD1 (5 bases). CDR3 length: 20 amino acids. The germline V and J ends were trimmed by 0 bases and 5 bases, with 28 bases remaining between them. The germline gives CDR1 LGHNA, CDR2 YSLEER. The CDR3 DNA reads TGCGCCAGCAGCCAAGACCTGGCGACGAGGCTACCCCTTAGGGGCGAGACCCAGTACTTC. Translation gives CASSQDLATRLPLRGETQYF.

Points on this clonotype: Relative to the germline gene, one junction end is altered; a read error may explain this. The chain carries TRBV10-3 and TRBJ2-1, with 8 nucleotides matching TRBD2. The CDR3 extends over 16 amino acids. Germline CDR1 is ENHRY and CDR2 is SYGVKD. CDR3 region: CASSATSASSYNEQFF. The CDR3 nucleotides are TGTGCCAGCAGTGCGACTAGCGCCAGCTCCTACAATGAGCAGTTCTTC.

This chain uses TRBV7-6 with TRBJ2-1; 13 bases line up with TRBD2. Germline CDR1 reads SGHVS; CDR2 reads FNYEAQ. V was clipped by 5 bases and J by 7 bases; unmatched bases: 23. The CDR3 is 21 amino acids. In DNA, the CDR3 is TGTGCCAGCAGCGCCTCTAGTGGATCGGGACTAGCGGGGCTCTCGGGAAATGAGCAGTTCTTC. Residues: CASSASSGSGLAGLSGNEQFF.

CDR3 DNA: TGCGCCAGCAGTGACACGCTTGTCAACTCCTACGAGCAGTACTTC. It translates to CASSDTLVNSYEQYF. This chain links TRBV4-3 with TRBJ2-7, with unresolved D. The ends were cut back, 6 bases at V and 0 bases at J, with 15 bases in the middle. Germline V gives CDR1 LGHNA, CDR2 YSLEER. The CDR3 runs to 15 residues.

This clonotype was detected a few times. The chain combines TRBV20-1 with TRBJ2-7, with D possibly matching TRBD2 (6 bases). The CDR3 runs to 13 residues. V dropped 1 base and J dropped 5 bases, with 12 bases sitting between them. Germline CDR1 and CDR2: DFQATT and SNEGSKA (reference sequence). For the CDR3, the DNA is TGCAGTGCTAGAGGGAGGGAGTCTGACGAGCAGTACTTC. Translated: CSARGRESDEQYF.

In this sample, this clonotype turned up many times. This chain links TRBV7-2 with TRBJ2-3; TRBD1 or TRBD2 may be the D gene (5 bases each). The CDR3 runs 16 residues. Trimming removed 1 base from V and 0 bases from J, with 11 bases in between. Germline CDR1 reads SGHTA; CDR2 reads FQGNSA. In DNA, the CDR3 is TGTGCCAGCAGCTTAGAAGGGACCCTCAGCACAGATACGCAGTATTTT. Translating gives CASSLEGTLSTDTQYF. The full variable domain, its missing parts supplied by reference TRBV7-2 and TRBJ2-3, is GAGVSQSPSNKVTEKGKDVELRCDPISGHTALYWYRQSLGQGLEFLIYFQGNSAPDKSGLPSDRFSAERTGGSVSTLTIQRTQQEDSAVYLCASSLEGTLSTDTQYFGPGTRLTVL.

The sample holds a few counts of this clonotype. The chain combines TRBV12-3 or TRBV12-4 with TRBJ1-4, with 7 bases fitting TRBD1. Germline trimming cut 6 bases from V and 7 bases from J; bases unmatched to any gene: 8. The CDR3 is made up of 14 amino acids. The CDR3 region is CASSPKGQFEKLFF. The CDR3, as DNA: TGTGCCAGCAGCCCAAAGGGACAGTTTGAAAAACTGTTTTTT.

This clonotype has a count of ten or more. The rearrangement links TRBV10-3 to TRBJ2-7; D not resolved. Germline CDR1 is ENHRY and CDR2 is SYGVKD. Trimming removed 4 bases at V and 3 bases at J, with 10 bases between. The CDR3 has 13 residues. The CDR3 protein is CAISVQLNYEQYF. Written as DNA, the CDR3 is TGTGCCATCAGTGTTCAGTTGAACTACGAGCAGTACTTC.

This clonotype was seen ten or more times. The V gene is TRBV6-2 or TRBV6-3, the J gene TRBJ2-7; the D gene is possibly TRBD1 (6 bases). Trimming took off 5 bases at V and 1 base at J, with 15 bases between the two ends. From germline, CDR1 is MNHEY and CDR2 SVGEGT. This CDR3 region has 15 residues. This chain's CDR3 is CASSGDTRYSYEQYF. For the CDR3, the DNA is TGTGCCAGCAGTGGGGACACAAGGTATTCCTACGAGCAGTACTTC.

The chain couples TRBV18 to TRBJ1-1, with a possible D match to TRBD1 (5 bases). From germline, CDR1 is KGHSH and CDR2 LQKENI. This CDR3 has 15 residues. V lost 4 bases to trimming and J lost 4 bases, with 16 bases between them. CDR3 sequence reads: CASSLDWGRGTEAFF. The CDR3 DNA sequence: TGTGCCAGCTCACTAGACTGGGGAAGGGGCACTGAAGCTTTCTTT.

There are a few counts of this clonotype. V gene TRBV7-2 combines with J gene TRBJ1-2; D gene ambiguous. The CDR3 has 15 amino acids. V was cut by 5 bases and J by 4 bases, with 17 bases left in between. CDR1 is SGHTA and CDR2 is FQGNSA in the germline V gene. CDR3 region: CASSPSRVGGYGYTF. CDR3 in DNA: TGTGCCAGCAGCCCATCGAGGGTGGGAGGCTATGGCTACACCTTC.

This clonotype was counted ten times or more. The J gene is TRBJ1-1, the V gene TRBV27; D is uncertain. CDR3 length equals 12 residues. The germline gives CDR1 MNHEY, CDR2 SMNVEV (reference sequence). Trimming took 5 bases from V and 0 from J, leaving 4 bases between them. CDR3: CASSQVNTEAFF. As DNA, the CDR3 is TGTGCCAGCAGTCAGGTGAACACTGAAGCTTTCTTT.

This clonotype was detected ten times or more. The V call is TRBV5-1, the J call TRBJ2-1, with a weak D call TRBD2 (6 bases). Germline assignment: CDR1 SGHRS and CDR2 YFSETQ. The V end was cut by 6 bases, the J end by 7 bases, with 14 bases between. The CDR3 is 13 amino acids. CDR3 amino acids: CASTGESGNEQFF. The CDR3 DNA reads TGCGCCAGCACGGGAGAATCTGGAAATGAGCAGTTCTTC.

This chain joins TRBV7-9 and TRBJ2-5; D gene ambiguous. CDR3 length equals 14 residues. Deletions cut 4 bases from V and 9 bases from J, with 18 bases between. Germline loops: CDR1 SEHNR, CDR2 FQNEAQ (reference sequence). CDR3 protein: CASSSARAIGPQYF. CDR3 bases: TGTGCCAGCAGCTCCGCTCGAGCGATTGGGCCCCAGTACTTC.

This clonotype has just one count. CDR3 in amino acids: CASSVASWAGGRETQYF. The CDR3 DNA reads as TGTGCCAGCAGCGTAGCTTCTTGGGCGGGAGGGCGTGAGACCCAGTACTTC. V gene TRBV9 combines with J gene TRBJ2-5; 9 nucleotides agree with TRBD2. The CDR3 is 17 residues long. Germline V CDR1 and CDR2: SGDLS, YYNGEE. Germline trimming cut 0 bases from V and 5 bases from J; bases unmatched to any gene: 11.

V usage is TRBV5-1 and J usage is TRBJ2-1; weak D call: TRBD1 (5 bases). The V gene's germline CDR1 is SGHRS and CDR2 YFSETQ. Deletions cut 4 bases from V and 4 bases from J, with 12 bases between. CDR3 size: 14 residues. CDR3: CASSIVGAYNEQFF. CDR3 nucleotide sequence: TGCGCCAGCAGCATTGTAGGGGCTTACAATGAGCAGTTCTTC.